The 30 T cell receptor beta chains below come from one sample, sequenced in a study of T cell repertoires in cytomegalovirus infection. TCRdb redid the calling of the reads with MiXCR, one entry per CDR3 protein. The top ten hold around 3% of the sample, which has 740,000 or so distinct CDR3 sequences, 35% seen once. The sequenced sample consisted of PBMCs. Receptors were obtained from a human donor in good health (CMV status not recorded). Some clones in this sample may be carry-over from other donors' samples.

Note on this clonotype: A much bigger clone sits one base away, suggesting this may be a read error. J is TRBJ1-1 and V is TRBV12-3 or TRBV12-4; D ambiguous. This CDR3 has 11 amino acids. DNA of the CDR3: TGTGCCAGCAGTGGCCGGGCTGAATCTTTCTTT. Translated, it gives CASSGRAESFF.

As regards this clonotype: This could be a read error, since a much larger clone is one nucleotide away. This chain connects TRBV7-2 to TRBJ2-4; no clear D. The ends were cut back, 1 base at V and 3 bases at J, with 19 bases in the middle. The CDR3 has 18 amino acids. CDR1 is SGHTA, CDR2 FQGNSA, per germline. CDR3 in amino acids: CASSLDPRKVGVKNIQYF. The CDR3 nucleotides are TGTGCCAGCAGCTTAGACCCCCGGAAGGTTGGAGTCAAAAACATTCAGTACTTC.

This clonotype came up many times. The chain carries TRBV7-9 and TRBJ2-1, with TRBD2 matching 7 bases. Per germline, CDR1 SEHNR and CDR2 FQNEAQ (reference sequence). This CDR3 spans 16 amino acids. The V segment lost 4 bases and the J segment 3 bases; nucleotides outside the gene matches: 9. The CDR3 spells CASSSGSGERYNEQFF. CDR3 sequence (DNA): TGTGCCAGCAGCTCCGGGAGCGGGGAGCGCTACAATGAGCAGTTCTTC.

The chain is built from TRBV12-3 or TRBV12-4 and TRBJ2-7; no definite D call. The CDR3 is made up of 12 amino acids. V shed 6 bases and J shed 1 base, with 7 bases lying between them. The CDR3 nucleotides are TGTGCCAGCAGGGTCGGGTCCTACGAGCAGTACTTC. It codes for CASRVGSYEQYF.

This sequence joins TRBV5-6 and TRBJ2-7; D may correspond to TRBD1 or TRBD2 (5 bases each). Germline CDR1 SGHDT, CDR2 YYEEEE. The V end lost 3 bases, the J end lost 4 bases, and 11 bases lay between the germline ends. This CDR3 spans 13 amino acids. CDR3 amino acids: CASSWGSRYEQYF. Written as DNA, the CDR3 is TGTGCCAGCAGCTGGGGGTCCCGGTACGAGCAGTACTTC. The full variable domain, in which reference TRBV5-6 and TRBJ2-7 provide the parts outside the CDR3, is DAGVTQSPTHLIKTRGQQVTLRCSPKSGHDTVSWYQQALGQGPQFIFQYYEEEERQRGNFPDRFSGHQFPNYSSELNVNALLLGDSALYLCASSWGSRYEQYFGPGTRLTVT.

This sequence joins TRBV10-3 and TRBJ1-3, with a tentative D call TRBD1 (5 bases). The germline gives CDR1 ENHRY, CDR2 SYGVKD. This CDR3 spans 15 amino acids. The V gene lost 3 bases and the J gene lost 6 bases, with 15 bases spanning the gap. CDR3 loop: CAISDSLPGQNTIYF. The CDR3 region has the DNA TGTGCCATCAGTGACTCCCTGCCCGGACAAAACACCATATATTTT.

This clonotype was picked up one time. Since no conserved phenylalanine or tryptophan closes the CDR3, a read error is the likely cause. The rearrangement uses TRBV7-8 and TRBJ2-7; 7 nucleotides agree with TRBD1. Germline CDR1 SGHVS, CDR2 FQNEAQ. CDR3 length: 16 amino acids. The CDR3: CASRLTPPDRRYEQYL. DNA for the CDR3: TGTGCCAGCCGCTTAACCCCTCCGGACAGGCGCTACGAGCAGTACTTA.

The rearrangement links TRBV7-9 to TRBJ1-6; 10 bases align to TRBD1. CDR1 and CDR2 from the germline V gene are SEHNR and FQNEAQ (reference sequence). V shed 6 bases and J 10 bases; nucleotides not matched to a gene: 18. The CDR3 sequence is 18 residues long. CDR3 region: CASSFPGQGNVGVSPLHF. CDR3 sequence (DNA): TGTGCCAGCAGTTTCCCGGGACAGGGGAACGTAGGGGTATCACCCCTCCACTTT.

This clonotype was detected only a few times. As DNA, the CDR3 is TGTGCCAGCAGTTTAGAGGGAGGGACAGGCACTGAAGCTTTCTTT. The encoded protein is CASSLEGGTGTEAFF. V usage is TRBV28 and J usage is TRBJ1-1; the match to TRBD1 covers 8 bases. The CDR3 covers 15 residues. V trimming: 2 bases; J trimming: 4 bases; junction bases outside the gene matches: 6. CDR1 is MDHEN and CDR2 is SYDVKM in the germline V gene.

This clonotype appeared once. This sequence joins TRBV19 and TRBJ1-2; D uncertain. Deletions cut 3 bases from V and 5 bases from J, with 25 bases between. This CDR3 has 18 residues. Looked up from germline, CDR1 is LNHDA and CDR2 is SQIVND (reference sequence). The CDR3 sequence: CASSMVRISRDKPYGYTF. For the CDR3, the DNA is TGTGCCAGTAGTATGGTTCGGATCAGCCGCGACAAACCATATGGCTACACCTTC.

This clonotype came up many times. The rearrangement uses TRBV7-6 and TRBJ1-5; TRBD1 might be the D (6 bases). V was clipped by 5 bases and J by 3 bases, with 11 bases between them. The CDR3 has 14 residues. Germline V gene sequence: CDR1 SGHVS, CDR2 FNYEAQ. The CDR3 coding sequence is TGTGCCAGCAGCGCCGGGGGCCTCAATCAGCCCCAGCATTTT. Protein product: CASSAGGLNQPQHF. The full variable domain, in which reference TRBV7-6 and TRBJ1-5 provide the parts outside the CDR3, is GAGVSQSPRYKVTKRGQDVALRCDPISGHVSLYWYRQALGQGPEFLTYFNYEAQQDKSGLPNDRFSAERPEGSISTLTIQRTEQRDSAMYRCASSAGGLNQPQHFGDGTRLSIL.

CDR3 protein: CASSLARTSTDGYTF. The CDR3 nucleotides are TGTGCCAGCAGTTTAGCGAGGACGTCGACAGATGGCTACACCTTC. The chain carries TRBV12-3 or TRBV12-4 and TRBJ1-2; tentative D call: TRBD1 (5 bases). This CDR3 has 15 amino acids. V lost 0 bases and J lost 6, with 14 bases in between.

This CDR3 reads CASSPRIAGQETQYF. CDR3 DNA sequence: TGTGCCAGCAGTCCTCGTATAGCGGGGCAAGAGACCCAGTACTTC. This chain uses TRBV12-3 or TRBV12-4 with TRBJ2-5; 8 nucleotides match TRBD2. Trimming at V came to 5 bases and at J to 2 bases, leaving 7 bases not matched to a gene. The CDR3 loop spans 15 amino acids.

As DNA, the CDR3 is TGTGCCAGCAGCTTAGCAATGGTGGGGAGCAATCAGCCCCAGCATTTT. Translating gives CASSLAMVGSNQPQHF. The chain employs TRBV7-8 and TRBJ1-5, with D unresolved. CDR1 and CDR2 (germline): SGHVS, FQNEAQ. V was clipped by 0 bases and J by 1 base, with 10 bases between them. This CDR3 is built from 16 residues.

In regard to this clonotype: Just one base apart from a much larger clone, this may be a read error. The rearrangement uses TRBV7-8 and TRBJ2-7, with 7 bases identical to TRBD2. Looked up from germline, CDR1 is SGHVS and CDR2 is FQNEAQ. The CDR3 is 13 residues long. The CDR3 is CASSLSSGDEHYF. In DNA form, the CDR3 reads TGTGCCAGCAGCTTATCTAGCGGCGACGAGCATTACTTC.

The chain has TRBV7-3 and TRBJ1-2, with D possibly being TRBD1 (5 bases). V lost 5 bases and J lost 7, with 26 bases in between. CDR1 is SGHTA, CDR2 FQGTGA, per germline. The CDR3 totals 17 residues. CDR3 residues: CASSKIFGAFRGIGYTF. The CDR3 nucleotides are TGTGCCAGCAGCAAAATCTTTGGGGCATTTCGCGGAATTGGCTACACCTTC.

The rearrangement joins TRBV28 to TRBJ2-7, with 10 bases identical to TRBD1. CDR1 MDHEN and CDR2 SYDVKM come from the germline V gene. J was trimmed by 5 bases and V by 8 bases; bases with no gene match: 6. CDR3 length: 13 amino acids. The CDR3 DNA reads as TGTGCCAGCCGGGACAGGGGCGGGAACGAGCAGTACTTC. The encoded protein is CASRDRGGNEQYF.

The chain joins TRBV19 to TRBJ2-1; D possibly corresponds to TRBD2 (6 bases). Trimming stripped 10 bases from V and 4 bases from J, with 26 bases between. The V gene's germline CDR1 is LNHDA and CDR2 SQIVND (reference sequence). This CDR3 comprises 17 residues. The CDR3 nucleotides read TGTGCCATTATGTTACTCCCGACCCGGGCGGGATACAATGAGCAGTTCTTC. Amino acid sequence: CAIMLLPTRAGYNEQFF.

This chain connects TRBV12-3 or TRBV12-4 to TRBJ2-1; 11 nucleotides line up with TRBD2. There are 17 residues in the CDR3. Trimming removed 6 bases from V and 1 base from J; junction bases left unmatched: 8. CDR3 amino acids: CASSNAASGRSYNEQFF. The CDR3 coding sequence is TGTGCCAGCAGCAACGCGGCTAGCGGGAGGTCCTACAATGAGCAGTTCTTC.

This clonotype was counted between two and nine times. One end of the junction is discordant with germline, which a read error may explain. This chain uses TRBV6-5 with TRBJ1-5; 7 bases match TRBD1. This CDR3 is 14 amino acids long. Germline V lookup: CDR1 MNHEY, CDR2 SVGAGI. The CDR3 is CASKLQGSTQPQHF. The CDR3 coding sequence is TGTGCCAGCAAGTTACAGGGGAGCACTCAGCCCCAGCATTTT.

This clonotype was counted only a few times. The V call is TRBV19, the J call TRBJ2-7; 7 bases map to TRBD1. The CDR3 contains 14 residues. Germline assignment: CDR1 LNHDA and CDR2 SQIVND (reference sequence). The V segment lost 4 bases and the J segment 3 bases; nucleotides outside the gene matches: 6. CDR3 loop: CASSRSGTVYEQYF. CDR3 nucleotides: TGTGCCAGTAGTAGGTCCGGGACAGTCTACGAGCAGTACTTC.

This clonotype came up a few times. The V and J genes are TRBV11-3 and TRBJ2-1; D unclear. Germline V CDR1 and CDR2: SGHNT, YENEEA. This CDR3 is built from 13 residues. V was pared by 0 bases and J by 9 bases, with 9 bases between. The DNA of the CDR3 is TGTGCCAGCAGCTTAGATCTATTCGGTGAGCAGTTCTTC. Translation: CASSLDLFGEQFF.

This clonotype appeared many times. The junction shows a germline mismatch at one end, possibly a read error. V is TRBV27 and J is TRBJ1-1; D is unclear. From germline, CDR1 is MNHEY and CDR2 SMNVEV (reference sequence). This CDR3 contains 13 residues. The CDR3 sequence: CASSLGPRTEAFF. In nucleotides, the CDR3 is TGTGCTAGCAGCTTAGGGCCCAGAACTGAAGCTTTCTTT.

This clonotype was observed a handful of times. The CDR3 DNA reads TGTGCCAGCAGCCAAGATCTCAGGGTGGGCTACACCTTC. Amino acids: CASSQDLRVGYTF. The chain joins TRBV14 to TRBJ1-2; tentatively, D is TRBD1 (5 bases). The CDR3 extends over 13 amino acids. Germline V gives CDR1 SGHDN, CDR2 FVKESK. V dropped 0 bases and J dropped 8 bases, with 10 bases sitting between them.

V usage is TRBV9 and J usage is TRBJ2-7; 9 nucleotides line up with TRBD1. Germline CDR1 reads SGDLS; CDR2 reads YYNGEE. V was clipped by 3 bases and J by 7 bases; unmatched bases: 8. This CDR3 has 14 residues. Here the CDR3 reads CASSAKGQGREQYF. The DNA for the CDR3 is TGTGCCAGCAGCGCAAAGGGACAGGGCAGGGAGCAGTACTTC.

This clonotype has only a few counts. This chain connects TRBV7-8 to TRBJ2-2, with a weak D call TRBD2 (6 bases). The V end was cut by 5 bases, the J end by 6 bases, with 25 bases between. This CDR3 is 18 amino acids long. Germline assignment: CDR1 SGHVS and CDR2 FQNEAQ. The CDR3 here is CASSQAPTPVSGAGELFF. The CDR3 bases are TGTGCCAGCAGCCAAGCCCCCACCCCAGTTTCGGGGGCCGGGGAGCTGTTTTTT.

This clonotype was seen only a few times. This chain uses TRBV7-2 with TRBJ2-2, with unresolved D. The germline CDR1 and CDR2 sequences are SGHTA and FQGNSA. V lost 3 bases, J lost 5 bases, and 10 bases lay in between. The CDR3 loop spans 14 amino acids. CDR3 sequence (DNA): TGTGCCAGCAGCTTCAGACACTTAACCGGGGAGCTGTTTTTT. It specifies CASSFRHLTGELFF. Looking up the rest from reference TRBV7-2 and TRBJ2-2 gives the full variable domain: GAGVSQSPSNKVTEKGKDVELRCDPISGHTALYWYRQSLGQGLEFLIYFQGNSAPDKSGLPSDRFSAERTGGSVSTLTIQRTQQEDSAVYLCASSFRHLTGELFFGEGSRLTVL.

As regards this clonotype: The CDR3 does not end in the conserved phenylalanine or tryptophan, so this is likely a read error. The gene calls are TRBV20-1 and TRBJ2-1; 7 bases agree with TRBD2. The germline gives CDR1 DFQATT, CDR2 SNEGSKA (reference sequence). The ends lost 3 bases at V and 1 base at J; junction bases unmatched: 9. The CDR3 has 16 residues. CDR3: CSASGGGVESYNEQFL. The DNA of the CDR3 is TGCAGTGCTAGTGGGGGGGGAGTCGAGTCCTACAATGAGCAGTTCTTA.

V usage is TRBV5-4 and J usage is TRBJ2-7; 8 bases align to TRBD1. The V and J ends lost 4 bases and 0 bases, in that order; junction bases with no gene match: 9. The CDR3 contains 16 residues. CDR1 SGHNT and CDR2 YYREEE come from the germline V gene (reference sequence). The CDR3 spells CASSPTTGVNSYEQYF. CDR3 DNA: TGTGCCAGCAGCCCTACGACAGGGGTCAACTCCTACGAGCAGTACTTC.

The chain employs TRBV7-9 and TRBJ2-1; D might be TRBD2 (6 bases). There are 13 residues in the CDR3. V lost 5 bases, J lost 10 bases, and 15 bases lay in between. Per the germline V gene, CDR1 is SEHNR and CDR2 is FQNEAQ (reference sequence). CDR3 DNA sequence: TGTGCCAGCAGCGCGACGGGGGAGGTCGAGCAGTTCTTC. This translates into CASSATGEVEQFF.